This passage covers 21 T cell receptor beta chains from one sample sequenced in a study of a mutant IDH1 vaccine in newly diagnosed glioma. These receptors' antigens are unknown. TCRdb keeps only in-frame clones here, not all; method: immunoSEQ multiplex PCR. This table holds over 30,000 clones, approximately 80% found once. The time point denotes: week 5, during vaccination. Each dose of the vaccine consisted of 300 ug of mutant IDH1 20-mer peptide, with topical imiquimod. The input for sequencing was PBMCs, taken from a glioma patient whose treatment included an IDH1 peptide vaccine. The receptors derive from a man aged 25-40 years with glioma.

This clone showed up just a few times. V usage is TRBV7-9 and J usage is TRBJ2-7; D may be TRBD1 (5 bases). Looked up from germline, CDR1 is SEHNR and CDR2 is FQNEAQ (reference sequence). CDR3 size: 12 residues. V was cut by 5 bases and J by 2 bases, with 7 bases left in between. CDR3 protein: CASSPGTYEQYF. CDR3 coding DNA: TGTGCCAGCAGCCCAGGGACCTACGAGCAGTACTTC. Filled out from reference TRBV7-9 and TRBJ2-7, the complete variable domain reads DTGVSQNPRHKITKRGQNVTFRCDPISEHNRLYWYRQTLGQGPEFLTYFQNEAQLEKSRLLSDRFSAERPKGSFSTLEIQRTEQGDSAMYLCASSPGTYEQYFGPGTRLTVT.

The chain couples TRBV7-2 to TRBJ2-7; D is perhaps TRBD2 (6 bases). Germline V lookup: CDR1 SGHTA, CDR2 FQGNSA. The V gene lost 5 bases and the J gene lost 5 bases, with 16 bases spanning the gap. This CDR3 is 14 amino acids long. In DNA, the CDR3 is TGTGCCAGCAGCCACTCCTTTGCGGGGAACGAGCAGTACTTC. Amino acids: CASSHSFAGNEQYF.

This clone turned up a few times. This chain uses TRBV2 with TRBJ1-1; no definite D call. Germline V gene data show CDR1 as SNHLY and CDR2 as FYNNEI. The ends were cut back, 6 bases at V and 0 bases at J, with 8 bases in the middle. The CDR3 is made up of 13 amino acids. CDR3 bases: TGTGCCAGCAGATCAGAGATGAACACTGAAGCTTTCTTT. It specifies CASRSEMNTEAFF.

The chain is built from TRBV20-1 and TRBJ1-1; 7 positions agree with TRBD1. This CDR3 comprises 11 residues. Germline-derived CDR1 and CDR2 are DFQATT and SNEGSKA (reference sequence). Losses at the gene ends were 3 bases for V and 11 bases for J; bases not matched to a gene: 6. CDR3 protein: CSARRQGGAFF. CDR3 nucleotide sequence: TGCAGTGCTAGGCGACAGGGTGGGGCTTTCTTT.

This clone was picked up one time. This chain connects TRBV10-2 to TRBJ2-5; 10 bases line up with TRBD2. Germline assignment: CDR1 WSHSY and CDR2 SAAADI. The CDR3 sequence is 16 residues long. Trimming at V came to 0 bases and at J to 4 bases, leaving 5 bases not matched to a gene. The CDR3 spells CASSESSGGAPETQYF. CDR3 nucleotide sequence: TGCGCCAGCAGTGAGTCGAGCGGGGGGGCCCCAGAGACCCAGTACTTC.

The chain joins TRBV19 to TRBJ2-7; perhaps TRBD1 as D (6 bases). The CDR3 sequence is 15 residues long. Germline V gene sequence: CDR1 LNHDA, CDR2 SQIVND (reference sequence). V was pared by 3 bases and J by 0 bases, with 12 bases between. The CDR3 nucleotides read TGTGCCAGTAGTATCTCCGACAGGCCCTCCTACGAGCAGTACTTC. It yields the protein CASSISDRPSYEQYF.

Here the CDR3 DNA reads TGTGCCAGCAGCCAGACTAGCGGCTCCTACGAGCAGTACTTC. Amino acids: CASSQTSGSYEQYF. The genes are TRBV5-4 and TRBJ2-7; 9 bases map to TRBD2. With V trimmed by 4 bases and J by 0 bases, 2 bases remained unmatched. Germline V gene data show CDR1 as SGHNT and CDR2 as YYREEE (reference sequence). CDR3 size: 14 residues.

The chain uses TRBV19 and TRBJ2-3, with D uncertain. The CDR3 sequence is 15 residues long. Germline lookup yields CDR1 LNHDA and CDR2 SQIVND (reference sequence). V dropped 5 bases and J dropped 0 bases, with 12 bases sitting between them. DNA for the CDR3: TGTGCCAGTAGTCCTCTTCGGGCTAGCACAGATACGCAGTATTTT. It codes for CASSPLRASTDTQYF.

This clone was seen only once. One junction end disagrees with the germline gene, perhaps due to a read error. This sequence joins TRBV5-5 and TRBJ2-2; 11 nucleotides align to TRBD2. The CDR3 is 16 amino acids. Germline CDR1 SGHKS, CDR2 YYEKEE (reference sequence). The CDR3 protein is CASSLASGGNPGELFF. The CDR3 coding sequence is TGTGCCAGCAGCTTGGCTAGCGGGGGGAACCCCGGGGAGCTGTTTTTT.

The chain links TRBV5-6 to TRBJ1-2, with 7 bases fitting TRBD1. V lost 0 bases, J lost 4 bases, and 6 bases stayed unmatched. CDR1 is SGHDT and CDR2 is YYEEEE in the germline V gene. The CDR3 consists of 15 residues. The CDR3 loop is CASSLGSGQFYGYTF. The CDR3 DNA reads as TGTGCCAGCAGCTTGGGGTCGGGACAGTTCTATGGCTACACCTTC.

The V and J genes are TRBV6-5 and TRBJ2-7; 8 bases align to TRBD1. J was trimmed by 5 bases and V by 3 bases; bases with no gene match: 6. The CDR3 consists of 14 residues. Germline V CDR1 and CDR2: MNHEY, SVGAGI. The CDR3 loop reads CASSYYTGGDEQYF. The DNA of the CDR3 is TGTGCCAGCAGTTATTATACAGGGGGAGACGAGCAGTACTTC.

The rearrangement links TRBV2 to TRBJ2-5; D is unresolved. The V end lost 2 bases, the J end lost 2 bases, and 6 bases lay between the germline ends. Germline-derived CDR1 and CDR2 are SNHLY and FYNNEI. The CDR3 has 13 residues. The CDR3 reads CASSELPQETQYF. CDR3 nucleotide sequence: TGTGCCAGCAGTGAACTTCCGCAAGAGACCCAGTACTTC.

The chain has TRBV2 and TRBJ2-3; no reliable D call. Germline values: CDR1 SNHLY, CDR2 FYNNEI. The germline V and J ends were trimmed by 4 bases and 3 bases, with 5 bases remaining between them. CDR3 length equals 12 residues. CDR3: CASSVPTDTQYF. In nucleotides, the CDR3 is TGTGCCAGCAGTGTTCCGACAGATACGCAGTATTTT. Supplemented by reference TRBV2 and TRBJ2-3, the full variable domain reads EPEVTQTPSHQVTQMGQEVILRCVPISNHLYFYWYRQILGQKVEFLVSFYNNEISEKSEIFDDQFSVERPDGSNFTLKIRSTKLEDSAMYFCASSVPTDTQYFGPGTRLTVL.

The CDR3 sequence: CASSITKGNEQFF. The DNA for the CDR3 is TGTGCCAGTAGTATTACTAAAGGCAATGAGCAGTTCTTC. The chain employs TRBV19 and TRBJ2-1; D is unresolved. The V gene's germline CDR1 is LNHDA and CDR2 SQIVND (reference sequence). V lost 3 bases, J lost 6 bases, and 9 bases lay in between. The CDR3 has 13 amino acids.

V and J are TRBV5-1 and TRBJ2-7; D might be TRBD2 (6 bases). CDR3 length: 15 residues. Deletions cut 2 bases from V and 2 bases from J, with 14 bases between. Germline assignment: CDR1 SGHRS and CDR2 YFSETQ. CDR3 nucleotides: TGCGCCAGCAGCTTAATTAGCGGAAGTACCTACGAGCAGTACTTC. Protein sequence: CASSLISGSTYEQYF.

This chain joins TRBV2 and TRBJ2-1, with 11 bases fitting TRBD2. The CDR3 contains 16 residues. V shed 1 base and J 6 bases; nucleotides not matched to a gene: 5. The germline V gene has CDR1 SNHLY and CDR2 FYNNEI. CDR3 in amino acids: CASSEGLGLAANEQFF. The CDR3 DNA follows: TGTGCCAGCAGTGAAGGCTTGGGACTAGCGGCCAATGAGCAGTTCTTC. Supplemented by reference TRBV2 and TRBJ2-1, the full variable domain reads EPEVTQTPSHQVTQMGQEVILRCVPISNHLYFYWYRQILGQKVEFLVSFYNNEISEKSEIFDDQFSVERPDGSNFTLKIRSTKLEDSAMYFCASSEGLGLAANEQFFGPGTRLTVL.

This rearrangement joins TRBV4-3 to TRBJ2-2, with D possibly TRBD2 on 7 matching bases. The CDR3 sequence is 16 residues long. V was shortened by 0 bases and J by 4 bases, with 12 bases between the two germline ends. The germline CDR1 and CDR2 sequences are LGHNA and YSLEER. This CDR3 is CASSQEMGGPTGELFF. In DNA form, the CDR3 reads TGCGCCAGCAGCCAAGAAATGGGGGGGCCCACCGGGGAGCTGTTTTTT.

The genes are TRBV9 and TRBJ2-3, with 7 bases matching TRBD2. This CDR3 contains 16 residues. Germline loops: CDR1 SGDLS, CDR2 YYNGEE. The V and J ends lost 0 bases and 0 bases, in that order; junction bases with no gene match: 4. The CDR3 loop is CASSVVWGGSTDTQYF. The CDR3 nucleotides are TGTGCCAGCAGCGTAGTTTGGGGGGGGAGCACAGATACGCAGTATTTT.

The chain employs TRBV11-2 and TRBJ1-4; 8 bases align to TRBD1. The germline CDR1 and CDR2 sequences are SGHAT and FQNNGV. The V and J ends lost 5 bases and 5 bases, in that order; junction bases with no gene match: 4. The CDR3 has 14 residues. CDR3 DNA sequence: TGTGCCAGCAGCGCGGGACAGGAGAATGAAAAACTGTTTTTT. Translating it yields CASSAGQENEKLFF.

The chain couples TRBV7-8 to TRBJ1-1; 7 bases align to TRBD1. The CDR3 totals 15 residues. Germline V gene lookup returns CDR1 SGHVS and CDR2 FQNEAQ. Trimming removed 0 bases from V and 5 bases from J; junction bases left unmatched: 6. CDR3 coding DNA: TGTGCCAGCAGCTTAGCAAAGGGGGCTATTACTGAAGCTTTCTTT. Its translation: CASSLAKGAITEAFF.

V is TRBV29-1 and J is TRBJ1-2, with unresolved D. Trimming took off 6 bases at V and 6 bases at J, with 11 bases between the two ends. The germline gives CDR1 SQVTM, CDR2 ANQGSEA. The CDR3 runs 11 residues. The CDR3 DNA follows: TGCAGCGTCTCCTGGGAAAATGGCTACACCTTC. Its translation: CSVSWENGYTF.